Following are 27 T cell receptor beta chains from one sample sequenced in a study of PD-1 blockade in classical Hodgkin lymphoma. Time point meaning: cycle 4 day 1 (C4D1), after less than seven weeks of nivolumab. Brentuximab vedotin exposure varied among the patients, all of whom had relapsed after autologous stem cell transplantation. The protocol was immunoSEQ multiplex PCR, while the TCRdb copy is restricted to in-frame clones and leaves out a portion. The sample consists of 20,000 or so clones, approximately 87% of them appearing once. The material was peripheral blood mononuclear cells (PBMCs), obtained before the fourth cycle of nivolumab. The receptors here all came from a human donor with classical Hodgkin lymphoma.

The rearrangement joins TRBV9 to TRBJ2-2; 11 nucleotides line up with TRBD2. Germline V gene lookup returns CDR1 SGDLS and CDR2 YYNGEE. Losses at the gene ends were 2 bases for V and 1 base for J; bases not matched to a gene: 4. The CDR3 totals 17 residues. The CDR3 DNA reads TGTGCCAGCAGCGTGAGGGGACTAGCGGAGAACACCGGGGAGCTGTTTTTT. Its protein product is CASSVRGLAENTGELFF. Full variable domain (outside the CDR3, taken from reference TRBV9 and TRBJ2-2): DSGVTQTPKHLITATGQRVTLRCSPRSGDLSVYWYQQSLDQGLQFLIQYYNGEERAKGNILERFSAQQFPDLHSELNLSSLELGDSALYFCASSVRGLAENTGELFFGEGSRLTVL.

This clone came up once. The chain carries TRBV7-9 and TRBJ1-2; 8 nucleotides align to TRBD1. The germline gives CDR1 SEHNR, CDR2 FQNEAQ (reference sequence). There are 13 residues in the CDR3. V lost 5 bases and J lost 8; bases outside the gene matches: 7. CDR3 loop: CASSPGQGDGYTF. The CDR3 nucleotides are TGTGCCAGCAGCCCCGGACAGGGAGACGGCTACACCTTC.

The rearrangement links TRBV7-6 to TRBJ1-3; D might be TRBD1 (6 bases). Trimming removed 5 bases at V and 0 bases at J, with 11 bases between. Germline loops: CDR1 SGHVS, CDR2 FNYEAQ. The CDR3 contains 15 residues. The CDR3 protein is CASSTTGSSGNTIYF. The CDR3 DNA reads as TGTGCCAGCAGCACCACAGGGTCCTCTGGAAACACCATATATTTT.

CDR3: CASSPIGSSYNEQFF. The CDR3, as DNA: TGTGCCAGCAGCCCCATCGGCAGCTCCTACAATGAGCAGTTCTTC. V gene TRBV11-2 combines with J gene TRBJ2-1; no clear D gene. The CDR3 totals 15 residues. The V gene's germline CDR1 is SGHAT and CDR2 FQNNGV. Trimming removed 5 bases at V and 0 bases at J, with 11 bases between. The complete variable domain, with remaining parts taken from reference TRBV11-2 and TRBJ2-1, reads EAGVAQSPRYKIIEKRQSVAFWCNPISGHATLYWYQQILGQGPKLLIQFQNNGVVDDSQLPKDRFSAERLKGVDSTLKIQPAKLEDSAVYLCASSPIGSSYNEQFFGPGTRLTVL.

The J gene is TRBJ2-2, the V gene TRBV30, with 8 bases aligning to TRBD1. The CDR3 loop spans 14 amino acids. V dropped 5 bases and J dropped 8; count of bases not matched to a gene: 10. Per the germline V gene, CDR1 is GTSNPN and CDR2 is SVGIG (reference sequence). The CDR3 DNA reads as TGTGCCTGGCAAACCGGGACAGGTGTGGGGGAGCTGTTTTTT. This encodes CAWQTGTGVGELFF.

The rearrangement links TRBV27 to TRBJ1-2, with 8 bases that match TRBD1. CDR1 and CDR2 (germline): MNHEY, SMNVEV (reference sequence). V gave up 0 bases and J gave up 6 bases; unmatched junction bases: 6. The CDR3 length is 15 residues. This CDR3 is CASSLSGQGADGYTF. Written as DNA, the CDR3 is TGTGCCAGCAGTTTATCTGGCCAGGGGGCGGATGGCTACACCTTC.

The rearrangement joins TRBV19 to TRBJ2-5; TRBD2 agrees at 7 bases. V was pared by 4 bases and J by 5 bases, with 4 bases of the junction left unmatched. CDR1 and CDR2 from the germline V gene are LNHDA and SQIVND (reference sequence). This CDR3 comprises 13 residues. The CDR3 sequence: CASSSGSGETQYF. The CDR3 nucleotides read TGTGCCAGTAGTAGCGGGAGTGGTGAGACCCAGTACTTC.

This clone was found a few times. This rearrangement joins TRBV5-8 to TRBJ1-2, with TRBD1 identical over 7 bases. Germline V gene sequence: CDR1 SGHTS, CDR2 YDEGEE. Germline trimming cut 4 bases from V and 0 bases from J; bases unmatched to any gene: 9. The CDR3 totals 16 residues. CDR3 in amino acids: CASSRATGEANYGYTF. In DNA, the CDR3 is TGTGCCAGCAGCCGGGCCACAGGGGAGGCTAACTATGGCTACACCTTC.

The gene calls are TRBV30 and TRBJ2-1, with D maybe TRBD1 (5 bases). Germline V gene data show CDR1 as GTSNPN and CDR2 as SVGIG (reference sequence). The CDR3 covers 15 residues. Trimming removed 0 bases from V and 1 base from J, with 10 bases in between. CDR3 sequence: CAWSVSQASYNEQFF. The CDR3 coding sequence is TGTGCCTGGAGTGTCTCACAGGCTTCCTACAATGAGCAGTTCTTC.

CDR3 protein: CASSESWTETQYF. CDR3 DNA: TGCGCCAGCAGTGAGAGTTGGACTGAAACCCAGTACTTC. V is TRBV10-1 and J is TRBJ2-5, with D tentatively TRBD2 (5 bases). The germline CDR1 and CDR2 sequences are WNHNN and SYGVQD (reference sequence). V was pared by 2 bases and J by 8 bases, with 12 bases between. The CDR3 totals 13 residues.

This chain's CDR3 is CSVVVGTDTQYF. As DNA, the CDR3 is TGCAGCGTTGTAGTGGGCACAGATACGCAGTATTTT. The chain recombines TRBV29-1 with TRBJ2-3; no definite D call. The CDR3 has 12 amino acids. Germline V lookup: CDR1 SQVTM, CDR2 ANQGSEA. Trimming removed 4 bases from V and 1 base from J, with 6 bases in between.

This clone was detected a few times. This CDR3 reads CASSLREGSTDTQYF. In DNA, the CDR3 is TGTGCCAGCAGCTTACGTGAAGGGAGCACAGATACGCAGTATTTT. The chain carries TRBV21-1 and TRBJ2-3. TRBV21-1 is a documented pseudogene. This CDR3 comprises 15 residues.

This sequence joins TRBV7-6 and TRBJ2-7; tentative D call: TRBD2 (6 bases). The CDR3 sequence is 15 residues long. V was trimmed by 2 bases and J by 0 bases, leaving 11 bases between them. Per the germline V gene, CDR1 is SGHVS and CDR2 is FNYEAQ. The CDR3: CASSLLASDSYEQYF. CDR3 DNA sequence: TGTGCCAGCAGCTTATTGGCTAGCGACTCCTACGAGCAGTACTTC.

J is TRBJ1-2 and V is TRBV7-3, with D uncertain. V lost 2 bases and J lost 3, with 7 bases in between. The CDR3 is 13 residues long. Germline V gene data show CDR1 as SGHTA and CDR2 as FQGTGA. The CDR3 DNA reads TGTGCCAGCAGCTTAGGCGTGCACTATGGCTACACCTTC. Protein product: CASSLGVHYGYTF.

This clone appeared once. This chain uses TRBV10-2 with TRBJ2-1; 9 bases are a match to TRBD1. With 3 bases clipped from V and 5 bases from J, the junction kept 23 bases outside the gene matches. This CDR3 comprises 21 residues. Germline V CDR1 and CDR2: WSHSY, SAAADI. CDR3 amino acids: CASSEHPHGDRASSPNNEQFF. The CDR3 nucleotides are TGCGCCAGCAGTGAACACCCCCATGGGGACAGGGCCTCCTCCCCCAACAATGAGCAGTTCTTC.

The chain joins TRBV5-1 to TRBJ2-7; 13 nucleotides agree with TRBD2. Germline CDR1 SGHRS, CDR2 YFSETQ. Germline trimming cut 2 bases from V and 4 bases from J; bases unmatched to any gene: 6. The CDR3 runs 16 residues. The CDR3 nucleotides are TGCGCCAGCAGCTTATTTGGGACTAGCGGGACTTACGAGCAGTACTTC. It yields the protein CASSLFGTSGTYEQYF.

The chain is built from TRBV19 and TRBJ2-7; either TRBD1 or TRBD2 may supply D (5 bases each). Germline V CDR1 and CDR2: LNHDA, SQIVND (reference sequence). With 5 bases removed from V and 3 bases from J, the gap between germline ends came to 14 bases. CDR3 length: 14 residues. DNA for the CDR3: TGTGCCAGTAGTGCCGCAGGGACGTACTACGAGCAGTACTTC. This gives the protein CASSAAGTYYEQYF.

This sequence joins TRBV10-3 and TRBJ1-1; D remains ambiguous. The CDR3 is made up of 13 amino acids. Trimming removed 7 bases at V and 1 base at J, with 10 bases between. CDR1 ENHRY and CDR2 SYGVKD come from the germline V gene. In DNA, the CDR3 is TGTGCCATCACCCTAACAGAGAACACTGAAGCTTTCTTT. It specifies CAITLTENTEAFF.

The chain's CDR3 is CASSLDGRKYEAFF. In DNA form, the CDR3 reads TGTGCCAGCAGCTTAGATGGCCGGAAATATGAAGCTTTCTTT. This chain links TRBV7-3 with TRBJ1-1; D unresolved. This CDR3 region has 14 residues. The V end was cut by 2 bases, the J end by 7 bases, with 14 bases between. Looked up from germline, CDR1 is SGHTA and CDR2 is FQGTGA. The whole variable domain, filled in from reference TRBV7-3 and TRBJ1-1, reads GAGVSQTPSNKVTEKGKYVELRCDPISGHTALYWYRQSLGQGPEFLIYFQGTGAADDSGLPNDRFFAVRPEGSVSTLKIQRTERGDSAVYLCASSLDGRKYEAFFGQGTRLTVV.

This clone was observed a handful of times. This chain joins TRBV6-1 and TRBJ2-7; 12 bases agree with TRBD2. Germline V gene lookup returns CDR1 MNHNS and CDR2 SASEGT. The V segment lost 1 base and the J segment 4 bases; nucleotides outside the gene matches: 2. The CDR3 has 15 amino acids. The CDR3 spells CASSEGLAGVYEQYF. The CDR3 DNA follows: TGTGCCAGCAGTGAAGGACTAGCGGGAGTTTACGAGCAGTACTTC.

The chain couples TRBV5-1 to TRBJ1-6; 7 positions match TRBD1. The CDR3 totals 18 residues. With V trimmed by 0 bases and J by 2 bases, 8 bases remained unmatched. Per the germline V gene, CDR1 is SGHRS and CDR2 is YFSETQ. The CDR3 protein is CASSLGSRGRPYNSPLHF. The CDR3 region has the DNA TGCGCCAGCAGCTTGGGTTCCAGGGGGAGACCCTATAATTCACCCCTCCACTTT.

CDR3 region: CASSYGTGVTDTQYF. The CDR3 DNA reads TGTGCCAGCAGTTACGGGACAGGGGTCACAGATACGCAGTATTTT. The chain employs TRBV6-6 and TRBJ2-3, with 10 bases identical to TRBD1. Germline V gene sequence: CDR1 MNHNY, CDR2 SVGAGI (reference sequence). The CDR3 loop spans 15 amino acids. With V trimmed by 2 bases and J by 2 bases, 1 base remained unmatched.

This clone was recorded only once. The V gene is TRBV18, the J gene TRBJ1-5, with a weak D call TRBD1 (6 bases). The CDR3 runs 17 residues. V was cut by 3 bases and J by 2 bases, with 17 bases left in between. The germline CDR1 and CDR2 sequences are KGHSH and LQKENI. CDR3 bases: TGTGCCAGCTCACCTCAAGGACAGCCTTCGGGCAATCAGCCCCAGCATTTT. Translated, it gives CASSPQGQPSGNQPQHF.

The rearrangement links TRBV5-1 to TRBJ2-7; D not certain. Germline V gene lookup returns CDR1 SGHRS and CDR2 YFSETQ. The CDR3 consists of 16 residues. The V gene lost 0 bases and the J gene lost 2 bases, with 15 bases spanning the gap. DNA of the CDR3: TGCGCCAGCAGCTTGGCAGACACACTACACCCCTACGAGCAGTACTTC. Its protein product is CASSLADTLHPYEQYF.

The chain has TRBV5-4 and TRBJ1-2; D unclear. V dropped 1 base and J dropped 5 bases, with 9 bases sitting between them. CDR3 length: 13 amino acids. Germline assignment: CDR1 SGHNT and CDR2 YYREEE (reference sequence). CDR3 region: CASSLKAVYGYTF. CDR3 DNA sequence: TGTGCCAGCAGCTTGAAGGCAGTGTATGGCTACACCTTC.

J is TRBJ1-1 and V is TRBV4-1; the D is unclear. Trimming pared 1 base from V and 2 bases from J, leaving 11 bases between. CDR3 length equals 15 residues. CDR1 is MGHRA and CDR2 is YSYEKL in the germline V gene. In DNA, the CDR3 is TGCGCCAGCAGCCAAGTGTTCACGGATAACACTGAAGCTTTCTTT. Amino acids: CASSQVFTDNTEAFF.

This CDR3 reads CASRNSGTQYF. In nucleotides, the CDR3 is TGTGCCAGTCGAAACAGCGGAACGCAGTATTTT. This chain connects TRBV6-5 to TRBJ2-3, with a possible D match to TRBD2 (5 bases). CDR1 is MNHEY, CDR2 SVGAGI, per germline. The CDR3 is 11 amino acids. The V gene lost 9 bases and the J gene lost 9 bases, with 13 bases spanning the gap.